These 27 T cell receptor beta chains originate from one sample sequenced in a study of T cell responses to AZD1222 COVID-19 vaccine. Profiled with immunoSEQ multiplex PCR; TCRdb holds only in-frame clones, not every one. The sample yields roughly 120,000 clones, around 85% seen once. The sequencing used peripheral blood, collected 28 days after the second AZD1222 dose. These receptor sequences come from an adult who received the AZD1222 COVID-19 vaccine.

The chain combines TRBV11-2 with TRBJ1-6; tentative D call: TRBD1 (5 bases). V gave up 0 bases and J gave up 6 bases, with 9 bases separating them. CDR1 and CDR2 from the germline V gene are SGHAT and FQNNGV. The CDR3 has 15 amino acids. CDR3 loop: CASSLEGRGNSPLHF. DNA of the CDR3: TGTGCCAGCAGCTTAGAGGGGAGGGGTAATTCACCCCTCCACTTT.

This chain links TRBV7-2 with TRBJ2-1; no clear D. Trimming removed 5 bases at V and 0 bases at J, with 11 bases between. The CDR3 is made up of 15 amino acids. Per germline, CDR1 SGHTA and CDR2 FQGNSA. The CDR3 bases are TGTGCCAGCAGCATGCAAGGCAGCTCCTACAATGAGCAGTTCTTC. Its protein product is CASSMQGSSYNEQFF.

This chain links TRBV11-2 with TRBJ2-7; maybe TRBD1 (5 bases). CDR1 SGHAT and CDR2 FQNNGV come from the germline V gene. The CDR3 runs 14 residues. V gave up 5 bases and J gave up 11 bases, with 22 bases separating them. The CDR3 region is CASSLTWGSKGEYF. As DNA, the CDR3 is TGTGCCAGCAGCCTCACGTGGGGCAGCAAAGGGGAGTACTTC.

This clone showed up just once. The chain carries TRBV12-3 or TRBV12-4 and TRBJ1-6; D is unclear. The CDR3 contains 13 residues. The V end was cut by 8 bases, the J end by 5 bases, with 10 bases between. In nucleotides, the CDR3 is TGTGCCAGCTGTCGGACCGATAATTCACCCCTCCACTTT. Amino acids: CASCRTDNSPLHF.

The V call is TRBV5-4, the J call TRBJ1-2; 10 bases align to TRBD1. V was pared by 0 bases and J by 9 bases, with 11 bases of the junction left unmatched. Germline V gene sequence: CDR1 SGHNT, CDR2 YYREEE (reference sequence). The length of the CDR3 is 16 residues. CDR3 in DNA: TGTGCCAGCAGCTTGGCCCGACAGGGGGCGCCTTACAGCTACACCTTC. The encoded protein is CASSLARQGAPYSYTF.

This chain joins TRBV5-6 and TRBJ2-3, with D tentatively TRBD1 (6 bases). V lost 0 bases to trimming and J lost 9 bases, with 17 bases between them. The CDR3 is 15 residues long. CDR1 is SGHDT, CDR2 YYEEEE, per germline. CDR3 coding DNA: TGTGCCAGCAGCTTGGGCAGGGGCCCCTTTGAAACGCAGTATTTT. Its translation: CASSLGRGPFETQYF.

This chain connects TRBV18 to TRBJ1-1; D ambiguous. Per germline, CDR1 KGHSH and CDR2 LQKENI. This CDR3 is 12 amino acids long. Trimming left V 3 bases short and J 1 base short, with 3 bases between. The CDR3 sequence: CASSPPNTEAFF. The CDR3 region has the DNA TGTGCCAGCTCACCCCCGAACACTGAAGCTTTCTTT. Combining the CDR3 with reference TRBV18 and TRBJ1-1 gives the whole variable domain NAGVMQNPRHLVRRRGQEARLRCSPMKGHSHVYWYRQLPEEGLKFMVYLQKENIIDESGMPKERFSAEFPKEGPSILRIQQVVRGDSAAYFCASSPPNTEAFFGQGTRLTVV.

This chain connects TRBV6-6 to TRBJ2-3, with 9 nucleotides matching TRBD2. J lost 5 bases, V lost 9 bases, and 12 bases had no gene match. CDR1 and CDR2 from the germline V gene are MNHNY and SVGAGI (reference sequence). This CDR3 contains 15 residues. CDR3 loop: CASASLGLAGDTQYF. CDR3 coding DNA: TGTGCCAGTGCAAGCCTGGGACTAGCAGGAGATACGCAGTATTTT.

This clone was seen just once. V and J are TRBV13 and TRBJ1-4; the match to TRBD1 covers 7 bases. This CDR3 region has 15 residues. Germline CDR1 and CDR2: PRHDT and FYEKMQ (reference sequence). V trimming: 0 bases; J trimming: 8 bases; junction bases outside the gene matches: 6. The CDR3 nucleotides are TGTGCCAGCAGCTTAGGCCAGGGGGGCAGGGAAAAACTGTTTTTT. Translated: CASSLGQGGREKLFF.

The chain uses TRBV4-2 and TRBJ2-7, with 7 nucleotides matching TRBD2. The CDR3 covers 13 residues. CDR1 is LGHNA and CDR2 is YNFKEQ in the germline V gene. Trimming took 3 bases from V and 1 from J; bases not matched to a gene: 0. The CDR3 loop is CASSQGLSYEQYF. CDR3 bases: TGTGCCAGCAGCCAGGGACTATCCTACGAGCAGTACTTC.

The gene calls are TRBV19 and TRBJ1-5, with D perhaps matching TRBD1 (5 bases). CDR1 and CDR2 (germline): LNHDA, SQIVND (reference sequence). V lost 2 bases and J 2 bases, leaving 13 bases between the germline ends. The CDR3 runs 16 residues. The CDR3 loop reads CASSITGVGGNQPQHF. The CDR3 bases are TGTGCCAGTAGTATAACGGGGGTTGGGGGCAATCAGCCCCAGCATTTT.

The chain employs TRBV7-8 and TRBJ2-7; TRBD2 might be the D (7 bases). The germline V gene has CDR1 SGHVS and CDR2 FQNEAQ. Trimming removed 1 base at V and 3 bases at J, with 13 bases between. The CDR3 extends over 15 amino acids. The CDR3 sequence is CASSLGRGGHYEQYF. The CDR3 nucleotides are TGTGCCAGCAGCTTAGGGAGGGGGGGCCACTACGAGCAGTACTTC. Full variable domain (outside the CDR3, taken from reference TRBV7-8 and TRBJ2-7): GAGVSQSPRYKVAKRGQDVALRCDPISGHVSLFWYQQALGQGPEFLTYFQNEAQLDKSGLPSDRFFAERPEGSVSTLKIQRTQQEDSAVYLCASSLGRGGHYEQYFGPGTRLTVT.

The chain carries TRBV6-5 and TRBJ1-1, with D unclear. Trimming left V 6 bases short and J 1 base short, with 12 bases between. CDR1 MNHEY and CDR2 SVGAGI come from the germline V gene. The CDR3 extends over 14 amino acids. CDR3 residues: CASRTGVTNTEAFF. Here the CDR3 DNA reads TGTGCCAGCAGAACTGGGGTAACGAACACTGAAGCTTTCTTT.

The V call is TRBV16, the J call TRBJ2-3; 9 bases line up with TRBD1. Germline CDR1 reads KGHSY; CDR2 reads FQNENV. This CDR3 contains 16 residues. The J segment lost 3 bases and the V segment lost 2 bases, leaving 6 bases of the junction unmatched. The CDR3, as DNA: TGTGCCAGCAGCCAAGGGACAGGGCCCGGGACAGATACGCAGTATTTT. Its protein product is CASSQGTGPGTDTQYF.

The V call is TRBV7-9, the J call TRBJ2-1, with D unresolved. The CDR3 extends over 14 amino acids. Trimming took off 2 bases at V and 1 base at J, with 6 bases between the two ends. Germline V gene sequence: CDR1 SEHNR, CDR2 FQNEAQ (reference sequence). The chain's CDR3 is CASSLLGSYNEQFF. CDR3 in DNA: TGTGCCAGCAGCTTACTTGGATCCTACAATGAGCAGTTCTTC.

This chain joins TRBV6-5 and TRBJ2-7; TRBD2 matches 9 bases. V was pared by 0 bases and J by 6 bases, with 6 bases of the junction left unmatched. Per germline, CDR1 MNHEY and CDR2 SVGAGI. The CDR3 is 15 amino acids. The CDR3 region is CASSYSAGGPSEQYF. The CDR3 DNA reads TGTGCCAGCAGTTACTCGGCGGGGGGGCCCTCCGAGCAGTACTTC.

This chain joins TRBV18 and TRBJ1-1; the D is unclear. Trimming left V 6 bases short and J 2 bases short, with 7 bases between. CDR1 is KGHSH, CDR2 LQKENI, per germline. The CDR3 totals 12 residues. The CDR3 reads CASSTSNTEAFF. DNA for the CDR3: TGTGCCAGCTCGACGAGTAACACTGAAGCTTTCTTT.

The chain is built from TRBV4-1 and TRBJ1-5, with TRBD1 as a possible D gene (5 bases). The ends were cut back, 4 bases at V and 8 bases at J, with 21 bases in the middle. Germline V gene data show CDR1 as MGHRA and CDR2 as YSYEKL. This CDR3 region has 16 residues. The CDR3 is CASSRMPGGTRKPQHF. DNA of the CDR3: TGCGCCAGCAGCCGGATGCCCGGGGGGACGAGGAAGCCCCAGCATTTT.

The J gene is TRBJ2-4, the V gene TRBV18, with 7 bases matching TRBD2. Looked up from germline, CDR1 is KGHSH and CDR2 is LQKENI. Losses at the gene ends were 3 bases for V and 8 bases for J; bases not matched to a gene: 1. This CDR3 has 12 amino acids. The CDR3 DNA reads TGTGCCAGCTCACCGGGAGGGGACATTCAGTACTTC. As protein: CASSPGGDIQYF. The variable domain in full, with the rest retrieved from reference TRBV18 and TRBJ2-4, is NAGVMQNPRHLVRRRGQEARLRCSPMKGHSHVYWYRQLPEEGLKFMVYLQKENIIDESGMPKERFSAEFPKEGPSILRIQQVVRGDSAAYFCASSPGGDIQYFGAGTRLSVL.

This rearrangement joins TRBV18 to TRBJ2-7; TRBD1 matches 8 bases. CDR3 length equals 13 residues. V lost 4 bases to trimming and J lost 5 bases; unmatched junction nucleotides: 4. Germline CDR1 is KGHSH and CDR2 is LQKENI. The CDR3 protein is CASSRKDRDEQYF. CDR3 nucleotides: TGTGCCAGCTCACGAAAGGACAGGGACGAGCAGTACTTC.

The chain is built from TRBV27 and TRBJ1-4; weak D call: TRBD1 (5 bases). The germline CDR1 and CDR2 sequences are MNHEY and SMNVEV (reference sequence). The V gene lost 6 bases and the J gene lost 5 bases, with 10 bases spanning the gap. The CDR3 consists of 13 residues. The CDR3 sequence: CASRGDQNEKLFF. The CDR3 DNA sequence: TGTGCCAGCAGGGGGGATCAGAATGAAAAACTGTTTTTT.

The chain employs TRBV7-9 and TRBJ1-5; D possibly corresponds to TRBD1 (6 bases). In germline, CDR1 is SEHNR, CDR2 FQNEAQ (reference sequence). The CDR3 is 16 residues long. Trimming cost V 6 bases and J 4 bases, with 19 bases left between them. The CDR3 DNA is TGTGCCAGCAGTCTGAATGAGGGGACAAATAATCAGCCCCAGCATTTT. This codes for CASSLNEGTNNQPQHF.

The chain links TRBV6-5 to TRBJ1-5; D is perhaps TRBD1 (6 bases). The V and J ends lost 7 bases and 2 bases respectively, with 15 bases between them. Germline V gene lookup returns CDR1 MNHEY and CDR2 SVGAGI. The CDR3 is 15 amino acids. The CDR3: CASILGGIGNQPQHF. The CDR3, as DNA: TGTGCCAGCATCCTAGGGGGGATCGGCAATCAGCCCCAGCATTTT.

The genes are TRBV2 and TRBJ1-1; the D is unclear. Germline CDR1 reads SNHLY; CDR2 reads FYNNEI. This CDR3 is built from 13 residues. V lost 4 bases, J lost 1 base, and 7 bases lay in between. Here the CDR3 DNA reads TGTGCCAGCAGTGTTCGGCCGAACACTGAAGCTTTCTTT. It is translated as CASSVRPNTEAFF.

In this sample, this clone turned up once. V usage is TRBV6-2 or TRBV6-3 and J usage is TRBJ1-5, with unresolved D. The CDR3 has 18 amino acids. The V gene's germline CDR1 is MNHEY and CDR2 SVGEGT. V dropped 0 bases and J dropped 0 bases, with 15 bases sitting between them. DNA for the CDR3: TGTGCCAGCAGTTACTCGCCGTCTTCAGCACGTAGCAATCAGCCCCAGCATTTT. This translates into CASSYSPSSARSNQPQHF.

This clone was recorded once. CDR3 in DNA: TGCGCCAGCAGTGGGACTGGAGGGGGATTAACCGGGGAGCTGTTTTTT. Protein: CASSGTGGGLTGELFF. The chain recombines TRBV5-1 with TRBJ2-2; D is perhaps TRBD1 or TRBD2 (6 bases each). V lost 5 bases and J 5 bases, leaving 19 bases between the germline ends. Germline assignment: CDR1 SGHRS and CDR2 YFSETQ. There are 16 residues in the CDR3.

The chain recombines TRBV27 with TRBJ1-6; 8 bases align to TRBD1. The germline gives CDR1 MNHEY, CDR2 SMNVEV (reference sequence). There are 18 residues in the CDR3. V shed 8 bases, J shed 7 bases, and the junction held 19 bases outside the gene matches. The DNA of the CDR3 is TGTGCCAGCCTCCCGGGACAGGCTGCGCGGTTAGGCAATTCACCCCTCCACTTT. Its translation is CASLPGQAARLGNSPLHF.